This passage covers 27 T cell receptor beta chains from one sample sequenced in a study of tumor and adjacent non-tumor tissue in lung cancer. RNA was extracted from bulk tissue without any cell sorting. More than 3 cm separated this lung sample from the edge of the tumor. The library came from three nested PCR rounds adapted from ARM-PCR protocols. TCRdb reanalysed the multiplex PCR reads using MiXCR and keeps one entry per CDR3 protein. Here the sample spans 90,000 to 110,000 distinct CDR3 sequences, 60% to 70% being singletons. Sequences were obtained from distant non-tumor lung tissue. Receptors were obtained from a man between 60 and 70 years old with non-small cell lung cancer.

Notes on this clonotype: A read error may explain this, as a much larger clone is one base away. The missing conserved phenylalanine or tryptophan at the end of this CDR3 makes a read error likely. This chain uses TRBV6-5 with TRBJ2-1; 11 bases are a match to TRBD1. The CDR3 consists of 19 residues. The J segment lost 5 bases and the V segment lost 5 bases, leaving 17 bases of the junction unmatched. In germline, CDR1 is MNHEY, CDR2 SVGAGI. The CDR3 spells CASSRRGQGAFALNNEQFY. In DNA, the CDR3 is TGTGCCAGCAGTCGAAGAGGACAGGGGGCATTTGCCCTGAACAATGAGCAGTTCTAC.

As concerns this clonotype: The junction does not match germline at one end; this may be a read error. The rearrangement links TRBV4-1 to TRBJ1-4; D not certain. This CDR3 is built from 15 residues. CDR1 and CDR2 (germline): MGHRA, YSYEKL. The CDR3 region is CASSQDGVGREKLFF. The CDR3 nucleotides read TGCGCTAGCAGCCAAGATGGTGTAGGTCGTGAAAAACTGTTTTTT.

Many counts were recorded for this clonotype. J is TRBJ2-3 and V is TRBV29-1; D unresolved. This CDR3 spans 13 amino acids. Germline values: CDR1 SQVTM, CDR2 ANQGSEA. The ends were cut back, 3 bases at V and 0 bases at J, with 7 bases in the middle. CDR3 loop: CSVEVFSTDTQYF. For the CDR3, the DNA is TGCAGCGTTGAGGTCTTTAGCACAGATACGCAGTATTTT.

Concerning this clonotype itself: Sequence at one end of the junction differs from germline and may be a read error. The chain employs TRBV5-1 and TRBJ1-2, with unresolved D. The CDR3 consists of 13 residues. Germline lookup yields CDR1 SGHRS and CDR2 YFSETQ. The CDR3 loop is CASSLDPNYDYTF. The CDR3 region has the DNA TGCGCCAGCAGCTTGGACCCAAACTATGACTACACCTTC. The full variable domain, its missing parts supplied by reference TRBV5-1 and TRBJ1-2, is KAGVTQTPRYLIKTRGQQVTLSCSPISGHRSVSWYQQTPGQGLQFLFEYFSETQRNKGNFPGRFSGRQFSNSRSEMNVSTLELGDSALYLCASSLDPNYDYTFGSGTRLTVV.

To note about this clonotype: Germline and junction disagree at one end, which may indicate a read error. The genes are TRBV12-3 or TRBV12-4 and TRBJ1-2; 11 bases agree with TRBD1. The CDR3 is 16 amino acids. CDR3 DNA: TGTGCCAGCACCCAGGACAGGGGGCCAGCTAGCTATGGTTACACCTTC. Translation: CASTQDRGPASYGYTF.

As to this clonotype: A junction boundary mismatches the germline segment, possibly from a read error. The V and J genes are TRBV5-1 and TRBJ1-1; 9 nucleotides agree with TRBD1. The germline V gene encodes CDR1 SGHRS and CDR2 YFSETQ. This CDR3 is 15 amino acids long. The CDR3 coding sequence is TGCGCCAGGAGCTTGGGAAGGACAGGGGCGACTGAAGCTTTCTTT. It is translated as CARSLGRTGATEAFF.

Of note for this clonotype: One end of the junction does not line up with germline, which may come from a read error. V is TRBV6-5 and J is TRBJ2-5, with a weak D call TRBD2 (5 bases). Germline V gene data show CDR1 as MNHEY and CDR2 as SVGAGI. The CDR3 runs 14 residues. The CDR3 nucleotides read TGTACCAGCAGTGAACTGAGGGCTGAGGAGACCCAGTACTTC. Encoded protein: CTSSELRAEETQYF.

In this sample, this clonotype turned up a few times. V is TRBV9 and J is TRBJ2-3; maybe TRBD1 (6 bases). V was clipped by 4 bases and J by 1 base, with 16 bases between them. Per the germline V gene, CDR1 is SGDLS and CDR2 is YYNGEE. This CDR3 has 16 residues. The CDR3 sequence is CASSIPQGGGTDTQYF. The CDR3 nucleotides are TGTGCCAGCAGCATACCACAGGGTGGAGGCACAGATACGCAGTATTTT.

The table lists this clonotype with many counts. The chain recombines TRBV12-3 or TRBV12-4 with TRBJ1-5, with D maybe TRBD1 (6 bases). The CDR3 has 15 amino acids. V lost 2 bases and J 5 bases, leaving 13 bases between the germline ends. CDR3 protein: CASSLKSGEDQPQHF. The CDR3 bases are TGTGCCAGCAGTTTAAAATCAGGGGAGGATCAGCCCCAGCATTTT.

Remarks on this clonotype: A read error is possible here, since a much larger clone lies one base away. The J gene is TRBJ2-5, the V gene TRBV6-2 or TRBV6-3; 9 nucleotides match TRBD1. Germline V gene lookup returns CDR1 MNHEY and CDR2 SVGEGT. The CDR3 is 15 residues long. CDR3 region: CVSSSQDRGQETQYF. In DNA, the CDR3 is TGTGTCAGCAGTTCCCAAGACAGGGGGCAAGAGACCCAGTACTTC.

This sequence joins TRBV12-3 or TRBV12-4 and TRBJ1-1; D unclear. The CDR3 runs 14 residues. Trimming removed 2 bases at V and 3 bases at J, with 10 bases between. In nucleotides, the CDR3 is TGTGCCAGCAGTTTAATGGCAGCTGACACTGAAGCTTTCTTT. The encoded protein is CASSLMAADTEAFF.

Notes on this clonotype: A much larger clone lies one base from this, so it may be a read error. This chain's CDR3 is CSVGFRGSDTEAFF. The CDR3 nucleotides are TGCAGCGTTGGCTTCAGGGGATCGGACACTGAAGCTTTCTTT. The chain joins TRBV29-1 to TRBJ1-1, with a possible D match to TRBD1 (6 bases). This CDR3 region has 14 residues. Deletions cut 4 bases from V and 3 bases from J, with 15 bases between. Germline V lookup: CDR1 SQVTM, CDR2 ANQGSEA.

This clonotype has a handful of counts. This rearrangement joins TRBV7-9 to TRBJ1-1; 7 positions agree with TRBD1. Trimming at V came to 5 bases and at J to 4 bases, leaving 7 bases not matched to a gene. The CDR3 covers 14 residues. From germline, CDR1 is SEHNR and CDR2 FQNEAQ (reference sequence). CDR3 amino acids: CASSISQGSTEAFF. The CDR3 DNA follows: TGTGCCAGCAGCATTTCACAGGGGAGCACTGAAGCTTTCTTT. The whole variable domain, remainder taken from reference TRBV7-9 and TRBJ1-1, is DTGVSQNPRHKITKRGQNVTFRCDPISEHNRLYWYRQTLGQGPEFLTYFQNEAQLEKSRLLSDRFSAERPKGSFSTLEIQRTEQGDSAMYLCASSISQGSTEAFFGQGTRLTVV.

This clonotype was seen at least ten times. The V call is TRBV28, the J call TRBJ2-1, with D uncertain. The germline V and J ends were trimmed by 7 bases and 5 bases, with 6 bases remaining between them. Germline-derived CDR1 and CDR2 are MDHEN and SYDVKM. This CDR3 contains 11 residues. The CDR3 nucleotides are TGTGCCAGCAACACAAACAATGAGCAGTTCTTC. It is translated as CASNTNNEQFF.

This clonotype was picked up one time. One end of the junction fails to match germline, which may point to a read error. The V and J genes are TRBV29-1 and TRBJ2-1; the D gene is possibly TRBD1 (6 bases). The CDR3 contains 16 residues. Germline values: CDR1 SQVTM, CDR2 ANQGSEA. CDR3 protein: CCANEATQGGMGEQLF. The CDR3 DNA sequence: TGCTGCGCTAATGAGGCCACACAGGGTGGCATGGGTGAGCAGCTCTTC.

The V and J genes are TRBV20-1 and TRBJ2-5; no clear D gene. Trimming left V 1 base short and J 5 bases short, with 11 bases between. Germline assignment: CDR1 DFQATT and CDR2 SNEGSKA (reference sequence). The CDR3 spans 13 residues. Written as DNA, the CDR3 is TGCAGTGCTAGAGCTGGGGTGGTGGAGACCCAGTACTTC. Encoded protein: CSARAGVVETQYF.

The sample holds many counts of this clonotype. The J gene is TRBJ1-1, the V gene TRBV4-1; D possibly corresponds to TRBD1 (6 bases). Per germline, CDR1 MGHRA and CDR2 YSYEKL. CDR3 size: 15 residues. The V gene lost 5 bases and the J gene lost 4 bases, with 17 bases spanning the gap. This CDR3 is CASSVTGIVGTEAFF. In DNA, the CDR3 is TGCGCCAGCAGCGTTACAGGGATAGTGGGCACTGAAGCTTTCTTT.

About this clonotype itself: A much larger clone sits a single nucleotide away, making a read error possible. V and J are TRBV20-1 and TRBJ2-5; 8 bases agree with TRBD2. Per germline, CDR1 DFQATT and CDR2 SNEGSKA (reference sequence). This CDR3 spans 14 amino acids. This chain's CDR3 is CNASPGGLRETQYF. As DNA, the CDR3 is TGCAATGCTAGCCCGGGAGGGCTAAGAGAGACCCAGTACTTC.

This clonotype appeared a single time. Sequence at one end of the junction differs from germline and may be a read error. This chain uses TRBV5-6 with TRBJ2-7, with D unresolved. This CDR3 comprises 13 residues. The germline V gene has CDR1 SGHDT and CDR2 YYEEEE. CDR3 protein: CANSFRSSYERYF. CDR3 DNA sequence: TGTGCCAACAGCTTTAGGAGCTCCTACGAGCGGTACTTC.

The V and J genes are TRBV30 and TRBJ2-3, with 7 positions matching TRBD2. Germline V CDR1 and CDR2: GTSNPN, SVGIG (reference sequence). This CDR3 is built from 14 residues. Trimming removed 0 bases from V and 6 bases from J; junction bases left unmatched: 6. In DNA form, the CDR3 reads TGTGCCTGGAGTGTACGAGCGGGACGGGATACGCAGTATTTT. Translating it yields CAWSVRAGRDTQYF.

This chain joins TRBV5-1 and TRBJ1-1; D might be TRBD1 (5 bases). This CDR3 comprises 18 residues. The germline V and J ends were trimmed by 3 bases and 2 bases, with 23 bases remaining between them. CDR1 and CDR2 (germline): SGHRS, YFSETQ. Here the CDR3 DNA reads TGCGCCAGCAGCTCGGGCCGGCAGAGGGGTGCAGGAAACACTGAAGCTTTCTTT. It codes for CASSSGRQRGAGNTEAFF.

A word on this clonotype: The junction departs from the called germline gene at one end, perhaps through a read error. The chain joins TRBV11-3 to TRBJ2-7; 10 positions agree with TRBD2. Germline V gene data show CDR1 as SGHNT and CDR2 as YENEEA. This CDR3 spans 15 amino acids. The CDR3 loop is CASRRASGSSYDQYF. The CDR3 DNA reads TGTGCTAGTAGGAGGGCTAGCGGGAGTTCCTACGATCAGTACTTC.

This clonotype was counted ten times or more. The rearrangement links TRBV12-3 or TRBV12-4 to TRBJ2-6; no firm D call. The CDR3 contains 14 residues. Trimming shortened V by 3 bases and J by 0 bases, and 3 bases separated the two germline ends. The CDR3 nucleotides read TGTGCCAGCAGTTTGGACTCTGGGGCCAACGTCCTGACTTTC. Its protein is CASSLDSGANVLTF.

Comment on this clonotype: This CDR3 fails to terminate in the conserved phenylalanine or tryptophan, so it likely reflects a read error. The DNA is left out, because the CDR3 cannot be placed on it with certainty; the CDR3 is given as TCRdb lists it. The chain uses TRBV5-4 and TRBJ2-5; the table's D call, TRBD1, was not checked against the DNA. Both ends counted, the CDR3 spans 14 residues. Germline V gene data show CDR1 as SGHNT and CDR2 as YYREEE (reference sequence). This CDR3 is CASIRDRDQETQHS.

A word on this clonotype: A much larger clone lies a single base off, so this may be a read error. Because the CDR3 is missing its conserved closing phenylalanine or tryptophan, this is likely a read error. V gene TRBV28 combines with J gene TRBJ2-2; D gene uncertain. Trimming cost V 10 bases and J 7 bases, with 7 bases left between them. The CDR3 totals 10 residues. Germline V gene lookup returns CDR1 MDHEN and CDR2 SYDVKM. The CDR3 DNA sequence: TGTGCCACCCTCGGCGGGGAGCTGTTTGTT. Translation gives CATLGGELFV.

This clonotype appeared once. The junction does not match germline at one end; this may be a read error. The V call is TRBV5-4, the J call TRBJ2-3; possibly TRBD2 for D (6 bases). From germline, CDR1 is SGHNT and CDR2 YYREEE (reference sequence). The CDR3 spans 16 residues. CDR3 sequence (DNA): TGTGCCAACAGCTTGGTTACTAGCAGGCTCACAGATACACAGTATTTT. This translates into CANSLVTSRLTDTQYF.

The gene calls are TRBV5-4 and TRBJ2-2; no clear D gene. Per the germline V gene, CDR1 is SGHNT and CDR2 is YYREEE (reference sequence). This CDR3 spans 17 amino acids. V was clipped by 4 bases and J by 11 bases, with 27 bases between them. For the CDR3, the DNA is TGTGCCAGCAGCGCGATTAGGAGTAGCCGGACGGGTGGTGAGCTGTTTTTT. This codes for CASSAIRSSRTGGELFF.